This T cell receptor beta chain originates from a study of beta chain features in type 1 diabetes. Study context: The number of sorted cells examined across all samples was approximately 100 million. The study, taken as a whole, reports: The naive, central memory and Treg TCRB repertoires looked more alike in patients than they did in healthy donors. At VDJ recombination sites, type 1 diabetes patients had fewer insertions and more deleted nucleotides. Shorter TCRB CDR3s, moderately but significantly so, were found in Type 1 diabetes patients in all four CD4+ subsets.

The entirety of the isolated RNA underwent reverse transcription, so expressed TCRB transcripts were sequenced. Only in-frame clones appear in the TCRdb table, and some are missing; sequencing was by immunoSEQ multiplex PCR. The sample consists of 640,000 or so clones, roughly an eighth of them appearing once. This CDR3 region has 15 residues. Germline CDR1 reads SEHNR; CDR2 reads FQNEAQ (reference sequence). V was clipped by 6 bases and J by 1 base, with 15 bases between them. This clone turned up a few times. Its antigen is unknown. The chain carries TRBV7-9 and TRBJ1-1; no firm D call. The sequencing sample was made of naive CD4+ T cells from blood. The origin of this receptor is a man aged 18 to 29 with type 1 diabetes. The CDR3 is CASSPPRVENTEAFF. CDR3 nucleotide sequence: TGTGCCAGCAGTCCTCCTCGGGTGGAGAACACTGAAGCTTTCTTT.